This T cell receptor (beta chain) is from a study of sequential checkpoint blockade in melanoma. Study-wide background: Maintenance nivolumab came after either treatment sequence.

Generated by immunoSEQ multiplex PCR, the TCRdb table keeps only in-frame clones and is missing some. The data show some 10,000 clones, with about 75% seen just once and around a sixth held by the top ten. Treatment described: randomized to nivolumab then ipilimumab (arm A) or the reverse (arm B). No patient had prior DNA-damaging chemotherapy. PBMC sorting kept live CD3+CD8+ cells without CD19 or CD56. The germline V gene encodes CDR1 SEHNR and CDR2 FQNEAQ (reference sequence). V was clipped by 4 bases and J by 6 bases; unmatched bases: 16. The CDR3 covers 18 residues. The receptor was derived from a human donor with melanoma. The sequencing used CD8+ T cells sorted from blood (inferred from file names), collected from a patient given nivolumab and ipilimumab in sequence. The V call is TRBV7-9, the J call TRBJ2-1; TRBD2 aligns across 9 bases. The CDR3 DNA reads as TGTGCCAGCAGCTACCCCCGGGCAGTAGCGGGAGTACTCAATGAGCAGTTCTTC. This encodes CASSYPRAVAGVLNEQFF.